Given below is one T cell receptor beta chain in context. Its antigen is undetermined. The record originates from a study of vaccination effects on CD4 cells after COVID-19. Study results and caveats: The study dataset contains few convalescent patients and includes no early post-infection timepoints.

Method: immunoSEQ multiplex PCR; TCRdb's copy keeps in-frame clones and lacks some. The data contain some 25,000 clones, around 74% of them singletons. Viral peptide pool expansion of antigen-specific CD4+ T cells preceded sequencing in the ViraFEST assay. Upon completion of approximately ten days in culture, CD4+ T cells were isolated. Vaccine administered to participants consisted of two doses of either BNT162b2 or mRNA-1273. The study found no prior SARS-CoV-2 infection in the vaccine recipients, who tested negative for nucleocapsid antibodies. IL-2 at about 10 IU/ml and peptides at around 9.6 ug/ml were added to cultured PBMC, more than 1.5 million per well. Germline V CDR1 and CDR2: MRHNA, SNTAGT. Trimming took 5 bases from V and 2 from J, leaving 11 bases between them. The CDR3 length is 14 residues.

The sequencing used CD4+ T cells from PBMCs cultured with HCoV-NL63 spike peptides, collected after COVID-19 vaccination. J is TRBJ2-3 and V is TRBV6-4; maybe TRBD1 (6 bases). This TCR came from a human donor who received a COVID-19 vaccine. The CDR3 nucleotides read TGTGCCAGCAGTCTGGGACAAGTCACAGATACGCAGTATTTT. It encodes CASSLGQVTDTQYF.